Presented here are 21 T cell receptor beta chains from one specimen sequenced in a study of T cells in Graves' hyperthyroidism and ophthalmopathy. The CDR3 regions of TCR beta were amplified from RNA transcripts. A first-round RT-PCR of the TCR CDR3 used the HTBI primer set. TCRdb processed the multiplex PCR reads anew with MiXCR; each CDR3 protein has one entry. The table includes a few hundred thousand distinct CDR3 sequences, about 14% detected once. Sequencing was carried out using blood. These receptors were taken from a woman under 40 with Graves' ophthalmopathy.

This clonotype was seen repeatedly, ten times or more. This sequence joins TRBV2 and TRBJ1-1, with D perhaps TRBD1 (6 bases). V was clipped by 4 bases and J by 11 bases, with 17 bases between them. CDR1 and CDR2 from the germline V gene are SNHLY and FYNNEI. This CDR3 has 13 amino acids. The CDR3 sequence is CASSGRTVVWAFF. The CDR3 coding sequence is TGTGCCAGCAGTGGTAGGACAGTAGTTTGGGCTTTCTTT. Full variable domain (missing parts from reference TRBV2 and TRBJ1-1): EPEVTQTPSHQVTQMGQEVILRCVPISNHLYFYWYRQILGQKVEFLVSFYNNEISEKSEIFDDQFSVERPDGSNFTLKIRSTKLEDSAMYFCASSGRTVVWAFFGQGTRLTVV.

This clonotype has at least ten counts. The chain couples TRBV15 to TRBJ1-1; D is ambiguous. V gave up 2 bases and J gave up 1 base, with 5 bases separating them. The CDR3 spans 13 residues. Germline V gene data show CDR1 as LNHNV and CDR2 as YYDKDF (reference sequence). CDR3 nucleotide sequence: TGTGCCACCAGCAGACTTAAGAACACTGAAGCTTTCTTT. It yields the protein CATSRLKNTEAFF.

This clonotype showed up many times. This chain connects TRBV5-1 to TRBJ1-2; 10 bases line up with TRBD1. The CDR3 is made up of 15 amino acids. Germline trimming cut 2 bases from V and 2 bases from J; bases unmatched to any gene: 3. Germline CDR1 SGHRS, CDR2 YFSETQ. The CDR3 bases are TGCGCCAGCAGCTTACCGGGACAGGGGAACTATGGCTACACCTTC. Its protein is CASSLPGQGNYGYTF.

This clonotype was seen ten or more times. This chain uses TRBV9 with TRBJ1-2; weak D call: TRBD1 (5 bases). Germline CDR1 reads SGDLS; CDR2 reads YYNGEE. This CDR3 has 15 amino acids. V was cut by 0 bases and J by 3 bases, with 12 bases left in between. The CDR3 sequence: CASSVDGGEDYGYTF. The DNA for the CDR3 is TGTGCCAGCAGCGTAGATGGGGGGGAAGACTATGGCTACACCTTC.

The sample holds many counts of this clonotype. The gene calls are TRBV28 and TRBJ1-1; D is possibly TRBD1 (6 bases). Looked up from germline, CDR1 is MDHEN and CDR2 is SYDVKM. V lost 6 bases, J lost 4 bases, and 15 bases lay in between. The CDR3 extends over 14 amino acids. CDR3 in DNA: TGTGCCAGCAGCGCGTCAGGGGATGGCACTGAAGCTTTCTTT. It is translated as CASSASGDGTEAFF.

This clonotype was detected many times. The genes are TRBV7-8 and TRBJ1-6, with D perhaps TRBD1 (5 bases). The CDR3 runs to 14 residues. The V gene lost 5 bases and the J gene lost 7 bases, with 12 bases spanning the gap. Germline V gene data show CDR1 as SGHVS and CDR2 as FQNEAQ. CDR3 protein: CASSRGGQNSPLHF. CDR3 nucleotides: TGTGCCAGCAGCCGTGGCGGACAAAATTCACCCCTCCACTTT.

This chain uses TRBV28 with TRBJ2-5, with D uncertain. Germline loops: CDR1 MDHEN, CDR2 SYDVKM. V gave up 4 bases and J gave up 1 base, with 22 bases separating them. This CDR3 is 18 amino acids long. Here the CDR3 DNA reads TGTGCCAGCAGTTATACTGCGACCAGCTATATAGGCCAAGAGACCCAGTACTTC. Its translation is CASSYTATSYIGQETQYF.

The CDR3 nucleotides are TGCAGTGCTACCGGGACAGGGACCTACGAGCAGTACTTC. It codes for CSATGTGTYEQYF. This chain joins TRBV20-1 and TRBJ2-7; 9 nucleotides match TRBD1. The junction had 3 bases not matched to a gene; V was cut back by 4 bases and J by 2 bases. There are 13 residues in the CDR3. Germline V gives CDR1 DFQATT, CDR2 SNEGSKA (reference sequence).

Details on this clonotype: Germline is not matched at one junction end, which may reflect a read error. The V and J genes are TRBV5-1 and TRBJ1-2; TRBD1 matches at 8 bases. The CDR3 runs to 15 residues. Germline V CDR1 and CDR2: SGHRS, YFSETQ. This CDR3 reads CASSLARDRNYDYTF. The CDR3 region has the DNA TGCGCCAGCAGCTTGGCTCGGGACAGGAACTATGACTACACCTTC.

This clonotype was detected ten times or more. The genes are TRBV30 and TRBJ2-1, with TRBD2 matching 10 bases. Trimming removed 3 bases from V and 8 bases from J; junction bases left unmatched: 13. Germline assignment: CDR1 GTSNPN and CDR2 SVGIG (reference sequence). CDR3 length: 16 amino acids. The CDR3 region has the DNA TGTGCCTGGAGGACCATAGCGGGGGGCCGTAGGGATGAGCAGTTCTTC. It codes for CAWRTIAGGRRDEQFF.

This clonotype was counted ten times or more. The chain carries TRBV3-1 and TRBJ1-1; D gene ambiguous. V was trimmed by 2 bases and J by 1 base, leaving 5 bases between them. Germline CDR1 and CDR2: LGHDT and YNNKEL (reference sequence). The CDR3 runs to 13 residues. Here the CDR3 DNA reads TGTGCCAGCAGCCAAAAGGAGAACACTGAAGCTTTCTTT. It specifies CASSQKENTEAFF. The variable domain in full, completed from reference TRBV3-1 and TRBJ1-1, reads DTAVSQTPKYLVTQMGNDKSIKCEQNLGHDTMYWYKQDSKKFLKIMFSYNNKELIINETVPNRFSPKSPDKAHLNLHINSLELGDSAVYFCASSQKENTEAFFGQGTRLTVV.

This clonotype was seen only a few times. The chain combines TRBV7-6 with TRBJ2-3; 15 bases agree with TRBD2. V shed 5 bases and J 4 bases; nucleotides not matched to a gene: 7. The germline gives CDR1 SGHVS, CDR2 FNYEAQ. This CDR3 has 17 residues. Here the CDR3 reads CASSGTSGGFGADTQYF. DNA of the CDR3: TGTGCCAGCAGCGGGACTAGCGGGGGGTTCGGGGCAGATACGCAGTATTTT. Supplemented by reference TRBV7-6 and TRBJ2-3, the full variable domain reads GAGVSQSPRYKVTKRGQDVALRCDPISGHVSLYWYRQALGQGPEFLTYFNYEAQQDKSGLPNDRFSAERPEGSISTLTIQRTEQRDSAMYRCASSGTSGGFGADTQYFGPGTRLTVL.

There are many counts of this clonotype. The chain employs TRBV5-1 and TRBJ2-5, with 9 bases lining up with TRBD2. Germline V CDR1 and CDR2: SGHRS, YFSETQ. The CDR3 is 14 amino acids. The junction had 4 bases not matched to a gene; V was cut back by 4 bases and J by 3 bases. CDR3 amino acids: CASSPRLAEETQYF. The CDR3, as DNA: TGCGCCAGCAGCCCAAGACTAGCGGAAGAGACCCAGTACTTC.

There are many counts of this clonotype. A read error may account for a junction end that differs from germline. The chain has TRBV11-3 and TRBJ2-2; no firm D call. From germline, CDR1 is SGHNT and CDR2 YENEEA. This CDR3 has 13 amino acids. CDR3 bases: TGTGCCAGCAGATTAGGACGGACCGGGGAGCTGTTTTTT. Protein sequence: CASRLGRTGELFF.

V gene TRBV27 combines with J gene TRBJ1-1, with 7 positions matching TRBD1. This CDR3 is 13 amino acids long. The germline gives CDR1 MNHEY, CDR2 SMNVEV (reference sequence). After removal of 2 bases from V and 11 bases from J, the junction contained 8 bases not matched to a gene. The CDR3 protein is CASSLSGTDGAFF. The CDR3 nucleotides read TGTGCCAGCAGTTTAAGTGGGACAGATGGCGCTTTCTTT.

This clonotype was detected only a few times. The junction does not match germline at one end; this may be a read error. This chain uses TRBV10-1 with TRBJ2-3; TRBD2 aligns across 11 bases. Germline lookup yields CDR1 WNHNN and CDR2 SYGVQD (reference sequence). The CDR3 runs 15 residues. CDR3 amino acids: CAGSQLAGGTDTQYF. CDR3 DNA sequence: TGCGCCGGCAGCCAACTAGCGGGGGGCACAGATACGCAGTATTTT.

This clonotype was found a few times. The chain has TRBV28 and TRBJ1-1; D perhaps matches TRBD1 (6 bases). The germline V gene has CDR1 MDHEN and CDR2 SYDVKM. The CDR3 loop spans 15 amino acids. V was trimmed by 3 bases and J by 4 bases, leaving 15 bases between them. CDR3 in DNA: TGTGCCAGCAGTTTGCCGGGACAAAGGGCCACTGAAGCTTTCTTT. Translated: CASSLPGQRATEAFF.

This clonotype was seen a handful of times. This sequence joins TRBV7-2 and TRBJ2-7; no clear D. The V gene lost 3 bases and the J gene lost 3 bases, with 9 bases spanning the gap. The CDR3 totals 13 residues. Germline V gene data show CDR1 as SGHTA and CDR2 as FQGNSA. This chain's CDR3 is CASSFADYYEQYF. DNA of the CDR3: TGTGCCAGCAGCTTTGCAGATTACTACGAGCAGTACTTC.

This clonotype was seen many times. CDR3 loop: CSAREGSAGGLGDTQYF. CDR3 coding DNA: TGCAGTGCTAGAGAGGGGTCTGCGGGGGGGCTGGGAGATACGCAGTATTTT. The chain joins TRBV20-1 to TRBJ2-3; 9 nucleotides match TRBD2. Trimming removed 0 bases from V and 5 bases from J; junction bases left unmatched: 12. The length of the CDR3 is 17 residues. Germline CDR1 DFQATT, CDR2 SNEGSKA (reference sequence).

There are many counts of this clonotype. The chain joins TRBV15 to TRBJ2-7; 8 bases match TRBD2. V lost 3 bases, J lost 4 bases, and 11 bases stayed unmatched. CDR1 is LNHNV and CDR2 is YYDKDF in the germline V gene (reference sequence). The CDR3 has 16 amino acids. The CDR3 region has the DNA TGTGCCACCAGCAGCCCCCGGGGGGGATTGGCTTACGAGCAGTACTTC. Its translation: CATSSPRGGLAYEQYF.

V is TRBV10-2 and J is TRBJ1-1; no clear D. Per the germline V gene, CDR1 is WSHSY and CDR2 is SAAADI. V was pared by 9 bases and J by 1 base, with 12 bases between. The CDR3 consists of 13 residues. CDR3 DNA sequence: TGCGCCAGTGGCAAGGCAGAGAACACTGAAGCTTTCTTT. Its protein is CASGKAENTEAFF.